These T cell receptor beta chains were read from a single sample in a study of identical twins. TCRdb processed the 5' RACE reads anew with MiXCR; each CDR3 protein has one entry. The data show some 790,000 distinct CDR3 sequences, roughly 20% seen once. This sample was shared with a second study, whose subject was T cells expressing NK-cell markers.

The sample consisted of PBMCs. These receptors came from a woman under 30 in good health. Both conserved end residues are part of each CDR3. A D gene is named only where the DNA matches it firmly. Clone sizes are given selectively: once, few, many, or a class where the clone is expanded.

TRBJ2-2	few	TRBV5-1	.	TGCGCCAGCAGCTTGGTGCTAGAAGCGAACACCGGGGAGCTGTTTTTT	CASSLVLEANTGELFF
TRBJ2-3	.	TRBV4-2	TRBD2	TGTGCCAGCAGCCAAGATGGAATAGCGGGAGTGGATACGCAGTATTTT	CASSQDGIAGVDTQYF
TRBJ2-7	few	TRBV7-2	TRBD2	TGTGCCAGCAGCTTAGGATATACTAGCGGGAGATACGAGCAGTACTTC	CASSLGYTSGRYEQYF
TRBJ1-1	few	TRBV6-1	.	TGTGCCAGCAGAGAGGGAGTTAAGGTGGCTGAAGCTTTCTTT	CASREGVKVAEAFF
TRBJ2-3	.	TRBV27	.	TGTGCCAGCAGTTTTAGACAGTATCACACAGATACGCAGTATTTT	CASSFRQYHTDTQYF
TRBJ2-3	.	TRBV6-4	TRBD2	TGTGCCAGCAGTCCCTCCGGGGGGGCAACAGATACGCAGTATTTT	CASSPSGGATDTQYF
TRBJ1-2	.	TRBV20-1	.	TGCAGTGCTGCAGCCAGGATTAACTATGGCTACACCTTC	CSAAARINYGYTF
TRBJ2-5	.	TRBV6-5	TRBD2	TGTGCCAGCAGTTGGTCGGGAGGGCCGGGGGAGACCCAGTACTTC	CASSWSGGPGETQYF
TRBJ2-3	.	TRBV9	.	TGTGCCAGCAGCGTGGACCCATCAGGACGCCGCACAGATACGCAGTATTTT	CASSVDPSGRRTDTQYF
TRBJ1-1	few	TRBV3-1	.	TGTGCCAGCAGCCAAGTCGTCGCAGGGTTAAGTGAAGCTTTCTTT	CASSQVVAGLSEAFF
TRBJ1-1	.	TRBV12-3/TRBV12-4	TRBD1	TGTGCCAGCAGTTTATGGGGGGACAGGGGGGCCACTGAAGCTTTCTTT	CASSLWGDRGATEAFF
TRBJ2-7	.	TRBV29-1	.	TGCAGCGGCTGCCCCCAGGGGAGTGGCGAGCAGTACTTC	CSGCPQGSGEQYF
TRBJ2-5	few	TRBV24-1	.	TGTGCCACCAGCCGGACAGCCGAAGAGACCCAGTACTTC	CATSRTAEETQYF
TRBJ2-3	.	TRBV12-3/TRBV12-4	TRBD2	TGTGCCAGCAGAGGACTAGCGGGGGGAGCAGATACGCAGTATTTT	CASRGLAGGADTQYF
TRBJ2-3	.	TRBV20-1	.	TGCAGTGCCCGGCCGGGGACGGGCACAGATACGCAGTATTTT	CSARPGTGTDTQYF
TRBJ2-1	few	TRBV10-3	.	TGTGCCATCAGTGAGGTGGCAGAGGGAGATGAGCAGTTCTTC	CAISEVAEGDEQFF
TRBJ2-6	.	TRBV20-1	.	TGCAGTGCTAGGGAGGTACCTGGGGCCAACGTCCTGACTTTC	CSAREVPGANVLTF
TRBJ2-3	.	TRBV20-1	TRBD2	TGCAGTGCTAGGGGGAGGGCCCAAGATACGCAGTATTTT	CSARGRAQDTQYF
TRBJ2-3	.	TRBV7-2	.	TGTGCCAGCAGCTTCAAGGGGGGAGATACGCAGTATTTT	CASSFKGGDTQYF
TRBJ2-3	.	TRBV9	TRBD2	TGTGCCAGCAGCCCCGCGGGCGGGAGGGCCAGAGATACGCAGTATTTT	CASSPAGGRARDTQYF
TRBJ2-5	few	TRBV7-7	TRBD1	TGTGCTAGCAGCTTAGGCGGCAGGGGGGAGACCCAGTACTTC	CASSLGGRGETQYF
TRBJ2-1	few	TRBV6-2/TRBV6-3	TRBD2	TGTGCCAGCAGTTACCCCGGGACTAGCAGCAGGGATGAGCAGTTCTTC	CASSYPGTSSRDEQFF
TRBJ2-7	few	TRBV29-1	TRBD1	TGCAGCGTTGTAACAGGGGGGACCTACGAGCAGTACTTC	CSVVTGGTYEQYF
TRBJ2-5	few	TRBV7-2	TRBD2	TGTGCCAGCAGCTTAGGAGCGGGGGGCCCTCAAGGGACCCAGTACTTC	CASSLGAGGPQGTQYF
TRBJ2-7	.	TRBV18	.	TGTGCCAGCTCACCCGCAGGGTACCACGAGCAGTACTTC	CASSPAGYHEQYF
TRBJ1-2	.	TRBV15	.	TGTGCCACCAGCGCCGGCGGACGAGACTATGGCTACACCTTC	CATSAGGRDYGYTF
TRBJ1-5	.	TRBV6-1	.	TGTGCCAGCATCGAATGGGACGGTAGTCAGCCCCAGCATTTT	CASIEWDGSQPQHF
TRBJ2-3	few	TRBV20-1	.	TGCAGTGCTACCCGGCCCAGCGGAGATACGCAGTATTTT	CSATRPSGDTQYF
TRBJ2-1	.	TRBV27	TRBD2	TGTGCCAGCAGTTTTCGGCGGGAGGGCCTAGGCAATGAGCAGTTCTTC	CASSFRREGLGNEQFF
TRBJ2-3	few	TRBV5-8	.	TGTGCCAGCAGCTTACCCCGGGGGAGTTGGAGCACAGATACGCAGTATTTT	CASSLPRGSWSTDTQYF
TRBJ2-5	many	TRBV7-2	.	TGTGCCAGCAGCTTACTAGCGCCCCCGCAAGAGACCCAGTACTTC	CASSLLAPPQETQYF
TRBJ1-5	few	TRBV5-1	.	TGCGCCAGCAGCTTAACAGGACGGAGTAATCAGCCCCAGCATTTT	CASSLTGRSNQPQHF
TRBJ2-7	.	TRBV12-3/TRBV12-4	.	TGTGCCAGCAGCCATGGGCCCACCTACGAGCAGTACTTC	CASSHGPTYEQYF
TRBJ2-1	.	TRBV11-2	TRBD2	TGTGCCAGCAGCCCGGGACTAGCGGGGCTAAGCTCCTACAATGAGCAGTTCTTC	CASSPGLAGLSSYNEQFF
TRBJ2-7	.	TRBV18	.	TGTGCCAGCTCACCAGGTTTTGGACAGCAGGACGAGCAGTACTTC	CASSPGFGQQDEQYF
TRBJ2-7	few	TRBV29-1	.	TGCAGCGTTGAAGGACAGGAACCCTACGAGCAGTACTTC	CSVEGQEPYEQYF
TRBJ1-1	.	TRBV20-1	.	TGCAGTGCTAGAGATCCGATAAAAGCCAGGGACGGGAACACTGAAGCTTTCTTT	CSARDPIKARDGNTEAFF
TRBJ2-7	few	TRBV15	.	TGTGCCACCAGCAGAGGTCAGAACTACGAGCAGTACTTC	CATSRGQNYEQYF
TRBJ1-2	few	TRBV24-1	.	TGTGCCACCAGTGAACGACGGTTAAGGGGCTACACCTTC	CATSERRLRGYTF
TRBJ1-1	.	TRBV7-9	TRBD1	TGTGCCAGCAGCGCCCGGACAGGGGATGAAGCTTTCTTT	CASSARTGDEAFF
TRBJ2-1	.	TRBV27	.	TGTGCCAGCAGAACCGGGACTGTCTCCTACAATGAGCAGTTCTTC	CASRTGTVSYNEQFF
TRBJ2-5	few	TRBV20-1	.	TGCAGTGCCCTCCCTTTAGCGGTCCAGGGGCAAGAGACCCAGTACTTC	CSALPLAVQGQETQYF
TRBJ2-1	few	TRBV4-3	TRBD2	TGCGCCAGCAGCCAAGATAGGTTCCGGCGGGAGAGCAATGAGCAGTTCTTC	CASSQDRFRRESNEQFF